A selection of T cell receptor beta chains follows, all from one sample in a study of vaccination effects on CD4 cells after COVID-19. No antigens are known for them. Profiled with immunoSEQ multiplex PCR; TCRdb holds only in-frame clones, not every one. Found here are roughly 41,000 clones, under 85% of them singletons; the top ten hold about 3.1%. The sequencing used CD4+ T cells from PBMCs cultured with HCoV-NL63 spike peptides, collected before COVID-19 vaccination. Receptors were obtained from a human donor who received a COVID-19 vaccine. CDR3s include the opening cysteine and the closing phenylalanine or tryptophan. D genes are given only for firm matches. Some rows have no size entry. The others give once, few or many, or a class for an expanded clone.

v_call,clone_size,d_call,j_call,cdr3_length,cdr3_nt,cdr3_aa
TRBV4-3,-,-,TRBJ1-1,13,TGCGCCAGCAGCCAAGAAGCGGGCACTGAAGCTTTCTTT,CASSQEAGTEAFF
TRBV30,-,TRBD1,TRBJ1-6,15,TGTGCCTGGAGCACACGAGGACAGGGGAATTCACCCCTCCACTTT,CAWSTRGQGNSPLHF
TRBV24-1,few,-,TRBJ1-2,13,TGTGCCACCAGTGATTTGAATAACTATGGCTACACCTTC,CATSDLNNYGYTF
TRBV9,-,-,TRBJ2-5,15,TGTGCCAGCAGCCCGACCGGGACACTTCAAGAGACCCAGTACTTC,CASSPTGTLQETQYF
TRBV24-1,-,-,TRBJ2-3,13,TGTGCCACCAGTGACTCACTTCCCGATACGCAGTATTTT,CATSDSLPDTQYF
TRBV18,-,-,TRBJ2-1,14,TGTGCCAGCTCACCGGCGAGGGACAAAAATGAGCAGTTCTTC,CASSPARDKNEQFF
TRBV7-9,-,-,TRBJ1-1,14,TGTGCCAGCTCGAGGTCGGCTCAGAACACTGAAGCTTTCTTT,CASSRSAQNTEAFF
TRBV3-1/TRBV3-2,-,TRBD2,TRBJ2-1,18,TGTGCCAGCAGCCAAGCTCTTAGCGGGGGGGCCATTGCTAATGAGCAGTTCTTC,CASSQALSGGAIANEQFF
TRBV21-1,-,-,TRBJ1-5,11,TGTGCCAGCAGCAAATTGCGGCCCCAGCATTTT,CASSKLRPQHF
TRBV18,-,-,TRBJ2-2,16,TGTGCCAGCTCCCTTGGGGACCCCGCCGACACCGGGGAGCTGTTTTTT,CASSLGDPADTGELFF
TRBV29-1,-,TRBD2,TRBJ2-3,13,TGCAGCGTTGCTAGCGGCGGAACAGATACGCAGTATTTT,CSVASGGTDTQYF
TRBV11-1,-,-,TRBJ1-1,14,TGTGCCAGCAGCCCCACGGGGCAGTACACTGAAGCTTTCTTT,CASSPTGQYTEAFF
TRBV18,-,-,TRBJ2-5,12,TGTGCCAGCACTCGGGGTCAGGAGACCCAGTACTTC,CASTRGQETQYF
TRBV7-3,-,-,TRBJ2-5,13,TGTGCCAGCAGCTTAGACCCAAAAGAGACCCAGTACTTC,CASSLDPKETQYF
TRBV6-5,few,-,TRBJ1-5,13,TGTGCCAGCAGGGGATCGGGCAATCAGCCCCAGCATTTT,CASRGSGNQPQHF
TRBV6-5,few,-,TRBJ1-2,12,TGTGCCAGCAGATCCACAGGGAGCGGCTACACCTTC,CASRSTGSGYTF
TRBV6-6,-,-,TRBJ1-6,16,TGTGCCAGCAGTCCCTTAGACAGCTCCTATAATTCACCCCTCCACTTT,CASSPLDSSYNSPLHF
TRBV27,few,TRBD1,TRBJ2-3,14,TGTGCCAGCAGTATGGGACAGAGCACAGATACGCAGTATTTT,CASSMGQSTDTQYF
TRBV7-2,-,-,TRBJ2-2,14,TGTGCCAGCAGCTTACGAGTTAACACCGGGGAGCTGTTTTTT,CASSLRVNTGELFF
TRBV5-6,-,TRBD1,TRBJ1-5,14,TGTGCCAGCAGCCGGACAGGGTTCAATCAGCCCCAGCATTTT,CASSRTGFNQPQHF
TRBV4-3,-,-,TRBJ1-3,16,TGCGCCAGCAGCCACCAAGGGGGGGTTTGGGGAAACACCATATATTTT,CASSHQGGVWGNTIYF
TRBV3-1/TRBV3-2,-,-,TRBJ1-6,15,TGTGCCAGCAGCCAAGGTAGCGGGGATAATTCACCCCTCCACTTT,CASSQGSGDNSPLHF
TRBV19,-,-,TRBJ2-5,16,TGTGCCAGTAGTATCCGTTTCTTGCAGGGCCAAGAGACCCAGTACTTC,CASSIRFLQGQETQYF
TRBV18,-,-,TRBJ1-1,15,TGTGCCAGCTCACCAAGGCAGGGACCGAACACTGAAGCTTTCTTT,CASSPRQGPNTEAFF
TRBV28,-,-,TRBJ2-5,12,TGTGCCAGCACCACAACACGGGAGACCCAGTACTTC,CASTTTRETQYF
TRBV30,few,-,TRBJ1-1,13,TGTGCCTGGAGTGTACAGGGATACACTGAAGCTTTCTTT,CAWSVQGYTEAFF
TRBV5-1,-,TRBD2,TRBJ2-1,15,TGCGCCAGCAGTGCCGGGACTAGCGGGGTCAATGAGCAGTTCTTC,CASSAGTSGVNEQFF
TRBV7-8,-,-,TRBJ1-5,15,TGTGCCAGCAGCTTAGCAGAGGGTAGCAATCAGCCCCAGCATTTT,CASSLAEGSNQPQHF
TRBV5-1,once,-,TRBJ1-5,15,TGCGCCAGCAGCCAGGTGGGGGACCCCAATCAGCCCCAGCATTTT,CASSQVGDPNQPQHF
TRBV24-1,-,-,TRBJ2-2,18,TGTGCCACCAGTGTCCCATCTGGGAGTAAGGGGAACACCGGGGAGCTGTTTTTT,CATSVPSGSKGNTGELFF
TRBV24-1,-,-,TRBJ1-4,13,TGTGCCACCAGTGAGCTGGACGGTGAAAAACTGTTTTTT,CATSELDGEKLFF
TRBV30,-,TRBD1,TRBJ1-5,18,TGTGCCTGGAGTGTACCCGGACCGTCGACAGGGAGCAATCAGCCCCAGCATTTT,CAWSVPGPSTGSNQPQHF
TRBV7-3,-,-,TRBJ2-3,15,TGTGCCAGCACGACCTCTCCCGGGCGCACAGATACGCAGTATTTT,CASTTSPGRTDTQYF
TRBV19,-,-,TRBJ1-5,14,TGTGCCAGTAGTCCTCGACAGAGCAATCAGCCCCAGCATTTT,CASSPRQSNQPQHF
TRBV5-1,-,TRBD2,TRBJ2-1,16,TGCGCCAGCAGCCGAGGGGACGGGGGGGCCTTCGATGAGCAGTTCTTC,CASSRGDGGAFDEQFF
TRBV27,few,-,TRBJ1-6,15,TGTGCCAGCAGTTTGGGGGCACAGAGTAATTCACCCCTCCACTTT,CASSLGAQSNSPLHF
TRBV29-1,-,TRBD1,TRBJ1-2,13,TGCAGCGTGCCGGACAGGGATAACTATGGCTACACCTTC,CSVPDRDNYGYTF
TRBV3-1/TRBV3-2,-,-,TRBJ2-3,13,TGTGCCAGCAGCCATGGGACTTTCTATACGCAGTATTTT,CASSHGTFYTQYF
TRBV19,-,TRBD2,TRBJ2-1,17,TGTGCCAGTAGTATAAAAGGGAGCCTAGCGGGGAACAATGAGCAGTTCTTC,CASSIKGSLAGNNEQFF
TRBV5-1,-,-,TRBJ2-5,11,TGCGCCAGCAGCTTGGCCGGTCCGCCGTACTTC,CASSLAGPPYF